These 29 T cell receptor beta chains originate from one sample sequenced in a study of blood T cell repertoires in COVID-19. The protocol was immunoSEQ multiplex PCR, while the TCRdb copy is restricted to in-frame clones and leaves out a portion. The sample shows some 98,000 clones, 70% to 85% of them seen only once. Sequences were obtained from peripheral blood. The receptors shown here come from a man between 65 and 85 years old with acute or convalescent COVID-19.

The chain combines TRBV6-5 with TRBJ1-1; D is possibly TRBD1 (5 bases). V lost 6 bases to trimming and J lost 11 bases, with 19 bases between them. Germline CDR1 MNHEY, CDR2 SVGAGI. This CDR3 is built from 13 residues. The CDR3 DNA reads as TGTGCCAGCAGATCCCTCGCAGGGTGGTATGCTTTCTTT. Translating it yields CASRSLAGWYAFF.

The V call is TRBV14, the J call TRBJ2-7; 10 bases agree with TRBD1. The germline V gene has CDR1 SGHDN and CDR2 FVKESK. The CDR3 totals 15 residues. V was clipped by 5 bases and J by 6 bases; unmatched bases: 10. CDR3 protein: CASSYGTGVGVEQYF. As DNA, the CDR3 is TGTGCCAGCAGCTACGGGACAGGGGTTGGGGTCGAGCAGTACTTC.

The V and J genes are TRBV28 and TRBJ2-7; tentative D call: TRBD1 (6 bases). V lost 6 bases and J lost 5, with 14 bases in between. The CDR3 is 13 amino acids. Germline CDR1 reads MDHEN; CDR2 reads SYDVKM. In DNA form, the CDR3 reads TGTGCCAGCAGGTTCCAGGGGATCCACGAGCAGTACTTC. Encoded protein: CASRFQGIHEQYF.

The chain's CDR3 is CASSLSGSPGELFF. CDR3 DNA: TGTGCCAGCAGTTTAAGCGGATCCCCCGGGGAGCTGTTTTTT. This chain uses TRBV28 with TRBJ2-2; a weak D match, TRBD2 (5 bases). Looked up from germline, CDR1 is MDHEN and CDR2 is SYDVKM. V was cut by 2 bases and J by 6 bases, with 10 bases left in between. This CDR3 is built from 14 residues. Complete variable domain (other parts from reference TRBV28 and TRBJ2-2): DVKVTQSSRYLVKRTGEKVFLECVQDMDHENMFWYRQDPGLGLRLIYFSYDVKMKEKGDIPEGYSVSREKKERFSLILESASTNQTSMYLCASSLSGSPGELFFGEGSRLTVL.

The chain has TRBV25-1 and TRBJ2-3; TRBD2 agrees at 13 bases. The CDR3 is 17 residues long. V shed 5 bases, J shed 4 bases, and the junction held 9 bases outside the gene matches. Germline V gene data show CDR1 as MGHDK and CDR2 as SYGVNS. This CDR3 is CASSSGTSGIKADTQYF. CDR3 coding DNA: TGTGCCAGCAGTTCCGGGACTAGCGGGATTAAGGCAGATACGCAGTATTTT.

This chain uses TRBV19 with TRBJ2-5; 14 bases map to TRBD2. Germline assignment: CDR1 LNHDA and CDR2 SQIVND (reference sequence). J gave up 2 bases and V 8 bases, and 4 bases lay outside the gene matches. This CDR3 has 15 residues. Here the CDR3 DNA reads TGTGCCAGTCGCCGACTAGCGGGAGGGCAAGAGACCCAGTACTTC. This codes for CASRRLAGGQETQYF.

The gene calls are TRBV6-6 and TRBJ1-6; a weak D match, TRBD1 (5 bases). The V gene's germline CDR1 is MNHNY and CDR2 SVGAGI (reference sequence). Trimming shortened V by 3 bases and J by 9 bases, and 15 bases separated the two germline ends. The CDR3 runs to 15 residues. Here the CDR3 reads CASSYGQGKSSPLHF. The CDR3 DNA follows: TGTGCCAGCAGTTATGGGCAGGGAAAGAGTTCACCCCTCCACTTT.

The chain recombines TRBV2 with TRBJ2-1, with D perhaps matching TRBD2 (6 bases). The CDR3 loop spans 15 amino acids. Trimming pared 5 bases from V and 4 bases from J, leaving 15 bases between. CDR1 and CDR2 (germline): SNHLY, FYNNEI. The CDR3 region is CASSKNPGLYNEQFF. As DNA, the CDR3 is TGTGCCAGCAGTAAAAACCCGGGACTGTACAATGAGCAGTTCTTC.

The chain carries TRBV15 and TRBJ1-5; weak D call: TRBD1 (5 bases). Germline V gives CDR1 LNHNV, CDR2 YYDKDF (reference sequence). V lost 0 bases to trimming and J lost 6 bases, with 9 bases between them. The CDR3 is made up of 14 amino acids. Here the CDR3 reads CATSRERRGQPQHF. The CDR3 DNA sequence: TGTGCCACCAGCAGAGAACGGAGGGGTCAGCCCCAGCATTTT.

The chain uses TRBV6-5 and TRBJ2-3, with D tentatively TRBD1 (6 bases). CDR3 length: 15 amino acids. Per germline, CDR1 MNHEY and CDR2 SVGAGI. The V end lost 2 bases, the J end lost 2 bases, and 11 bases lay between the germline ends. In DNA, the CDR3 is TGTGCCAGCAGTTACCCACAGGGTTACACAGATACGCAGTATTTT. It specifies CASSYPQGYTDTQYF.

V usage is TRBV7-9 and J usage is TRBJ2-3; D perhaps matches TRBD1 (5 bases). The germline V and J ends were trimmed by 1 base and 3 bases, with 8 bases remaining between them. The CDR3 has 14 residues. Germline lookup yields CDR1 SEHNR and CDR2 FQNEAQ (reference sequence). The CDR3 reads CASSLDPGTDTQYF. The CDR3 nucleotides read TGTGCCAGCAGCTTAGACCCAGGGACAGATACGCAGTATTTT. The full variable domain, in which reference TRBV7-9 and TRBJ2-3 provide the parts outside the CDR3, is DTGVSQNPRHKITKRGQNVTFRCDPISEHNRLYWYRQTLGQGPEFLTYFQNEAQLEKSRLLSDRFSAERPKGSFSTLEIQRTEQGDSAMYLCASSLDPGTDTQYFGPGTRLTVL.

The chain carries TRBV28 and TRBJ1-3; 8 bases agree with TRBD1. CDR1 MDHEN and CDR2 SYDVKM come from the germline V gene. The CDR3 consists of 14 residues. Trimming cost V 5 bases and J 2 bases; bases outside gene matches: 2. CDR3 sequence: CASSLTGAGNTIYF. The CDR3 DNA is TGTGCCAGCAGTCTGACAGGGGCTGGAAACACCATATATTTT.

The chain uses TRBV7-8 and TRBJ1-5, with 10 bases matching TRBD1. The CDR3 runs to 15 residues. J gave up 6 bases and V 5 bases, and 7 bases lay outside the gene matches. Germline V gene sequence: CDR1 SGHVS, CDR2 FQNEAQ. The CDR3 reads CASSPWTGGGQPQHF. DNA of the CDR3: TGTGCCAGCAGCCCCTGGACAGGGGGAGGTCAGCCCCAGCATTTT.

The rearrangement joins TRBV29-1 to TRBJ2-3; D unresolved. The ends were cut back, 4 bases at V and 0 bases at J, with 8 bases in the middle. The CDR3 is 13 residues long. Germline loops: CDR1 SQVTM, CDR2 ANQGSEA. CDR3 sequence: CSVVATSTDTQYF. The CDR3 nucleotides read TGCAGCGTTGTGGCAACGAGCACAGATACGCAGTATTTT.

V is TRBV9 and J is TRBJ1-2; D unresolved. The V gene's germline CDR1 is SGDLS and CDR2 YYNGEE. This CDR3 is 13 amino acids long. V gave up 0 bases and J gave up 8 bases, with 11 bases separating them. CDR3 DNA: TGTGCCAGCAGCGTAGGGCAGGTTGACGGCTACACCTTC. This encodes CASSVGQVDGYTF.

V is TRBV6-1 and J is TRBJ1-2, with D possibly being TRBD1 (6 bases). This CDR3 contains 16 residues. The V gene lost 0 bases and the J gene lost 3 bases, with 14 bases spanning the gap. Germline assignment: CDR1 MNHNS and CDR2 SASEGT. CDR3 amino acids: CASSEATGMIYYGYTF. The CDR3 region has the DNA TGTGCCAGCAGTGAAGCGACAGGCATGATATACTATGGCTACACCTTC.

The CDR3: CASTPDSYSYNEQFF. The CDR3 DNA follows: TGTGCCAGTACCCCGGACAGCTACTCCTACAATGAGCAGTTCTTC. The chain employs TRBV19 and TRBJ2-1; D perhaps matches TRBD1 (6 bases). V was pared by 7 bases and J by 0 bases, with 13 bases between. The CDR3 loop spans 15 amino acids. Per the germline V gene, CDR1 is LNHDA and CDR2 is SQIVND (reference sequence).

The CDR3 nucleotides read TGTGCCAGCAGAGAGACAAGGTCACAGCCCCAGCATTTT. This sequence encodes CASRETRSQPQHF. The V gene is TRBV6-5, the J gene TRBJ1-5; D is unclear. There are 13 residues in the CDR3. CDR1 is MNHEY, CDR2 SVGAGI, per germline. Trimming cost V 6 bases and J 7 bases, with 13 bases left between them.

V gene TRBV28 combines with J gene TRBJ1-2; a possible D gene is TRBD1 (6 bases). CDR3 length equals 13 residues. V lost 10 bases, J lost 1 base, and 13 bases lay in between. Germline lookup yields CDR1 MDHEN and CDR2 SYDVKM. CDR3 amino acids: CATQGRSNYGYTF. The CDR3 region has the DNA TGTGCCACACAGGGTCGCAGTAACTATGGCTACACCTTC.

The chain employs TRBV5-1 and TRBJ1-2; 8 bases are shared with TRBD1. This CDR3 is built from 15 residues. CDR1 is SGHRS and CDR2 is YFSETQ in the germline V gene. Germline trimming cut 0 bases from V and 4 bases from J; bases unmatched to any gene: 5. The CDR3 DNA sequence: TGCGCCAGCAGCTTGGGGGACAGGACAGGCTATGGCTACACCTTC. Translated, it gives CASSLGDRTGYGYTF.

The chain uses TRBV19 and TRBJ1-5; 8 bases line up with TRBD1. V was pared by 4 bases and J by 5 bases, with 16 bases of the junction left unmatched. The CDR3 contains 18 residues. Germline lookup yields CDR1 LNHDA and CDR2 SQIVND (reference sequence). CDR3 sequence: CASSTRAGAGTGYQPQHF. The CDR3 DNA sequence: TGTGCCAGTAGTACCCGGGCAGGGGCGGGGACAGGATATCAGCCCCAGCATTTT.

This clone has a handful of counts. CDR3 loop: CASSFTGGITEAFF. The DNA for the CDR3 is TGTGCCAGCAGCTTCACAGGGGGCATCACTGAAGCTTTCTTT. This sequence joins TRBV11-1 and TRBJ1-1; 9 bases match TRBD1. The CDR3 runs 14 residues. After removal of 3 bases from V and 4 bases from J, the junction contained 3 bases not matched to a gene. Germline V lookup: CDR1 SGHAT, CDR2 FQDESV (reference sequence).

The chain combines TRBV6-5 with TRBJ2-1, with TRBD2 matching over 16 bases. This CDR3 has 15 residues. V dropped 7 bases and J dropped 9; count of bases not matched to a gene: 6. Germline CDR1 is MNHEY and CDR2 is SVGAGI. The CDR3 here is CASKGGTSGRGEQFF. The DNA for the CDR3 is TGTGCCAGCAAAGGGGGGACTAGCGGGAGGGGTGAGCAGTTCTTC.

The chain recombines TRBV15 with TRBJ1-1, with D perhaps TRBD1 (6 bases). The V and J ends lost 0 bases and 3 bases respectively, with 11 bases between them. Germline V lookup: CDR1 LNHNV, CDR2 YYDKDF (reference sequence). This CDR3 has 15 residues. This chain's CDR3 is CATSRDSGADTEAFF. The CDR3 region has the DNA TGTGCCACCAGCAGAGATTCAGGGGCGGACACTGAAGCTTTCTTT.

The CDR3 coding sequence is TGTGCCAGCAGTTACTCGGGGGGGTATCAGCCCCAGCATTTT. This codes for CASSYSGGYQPQHF. V usage is TRBV6-2 or TRBV6-3 and J usage is TRBJ1-5; D might be TRBD1 (5 bases). Trimming stripped 0 bases from V and 5 bases from J, with 8 bases between. Germline lookup yields CDR1 MNHEY and CDR2 SVGEGT. This CDR3 spans 14 amino acids.

The chain carries TRBV5-1 and TRBJ2-7; D perhaps matches TRBD2 (6 bases). In germline, CDR1 is SGHRS, CDR2 YFSETQ. The length of the CDR3 is 14 residues. V was pared by 4 bases and J by 2 bases, with 13 bases between. This CDR3 is CASSRRVNAYEQYF. In DNA, the CDR3 is TGCGCCAGCAGCAGGAGGGTCAACGCCTACGAGCAGTACTTC.

The chain links TRBV2 to TRBJ2-3, with 7 bases matching TRBD1. V shed 6 bases, J shed 5 bases, and the junction held 2 bases outside the gene matches. The length of the CDR3 is 12 residues. Germline loops: CDR1 SNHLY, CDR2 FYNNEI. Here the CDR3 DNA reads TGTGCCAGCAGACAGGGGCGAGATACGCAGTATTTT. This sequence encodes CASRQGRDTQYF.

The rearrangement links TRBV3-1 (or the pseudogene TRBV3-2) to TRBJ2-5, with 9 positions matching TRBD1. This CDR3 comprises 15 residues. Looked up from germline, CDR1 is LGHDT and CDR2 is YNNKEL (reference sequence). With 4 bases clipped from V and 1 base from J, the junction kept 4 bases outside the gene matches. The CDR3 nucleotides are TGTGCCAGCAGCCTGAACAGGGGGCCCCAAGAGACCCAGTACTTC. It codes for CASSLNRGPQETQYF.

This clone was counted only a few times. This chain connects TRBV6-2 or TRBV6-3 to TRBJ1-1, with 9 bases lining up with TRBD1. The J segment lost 1 base and the V segment lost 7 bases, leaving 19 bases of the junction unmatched. In germline, CDR1 is MNHEY, CDR2 SVGEGT. The CDR3 sequence is 19 residues long. The CDR3 DNA is TGTGCCAGCACCCCCGGGACAGGGAATTCCCATGCCGCGAACACTGAAGCTTTCTTT. It specifies CASTPGTGNSHAANTEAFF.